A selection of T cell receptor beta chains follows, all from one sample in a study of post-analysis software for immune sequencing data. TCRdb re-derived calls from the PCR reads in MiXCR, one entry per CDR3 protein. Among 750,000 to 900,000 distinct CDR3 sequences listed, 46% were seen once. The sample was blood. The receptor set was obtained from a girl aged 5 to 17 with multiple sclerosis. Each CDR3 is given with its conserved first and last residue. The order of the fields is clone size, CDR3 length, V gene, J gene, D gene, CDR3 DNA, CDR3 protein. A D gene is named only where the DNA matches it firmly. Part of the rows lack a size; the others show once, few, many or a class for expanded clones.

.	12	TRBV20-1	TRBJ2-5	TRBD1	TGCAGTGCGATTCCAGGGGGAGAGACCCAGTACTTC	CSAIPGGETQYF
.	14	TRBV7-2	TRBJ2-3	.	TGTGCCAGCAGCTTAGTAATTACGGGAGAAGCGCAGTATTTT	CASSLVITGEAQYF
.	13	TRBV29-1	TRBJ2-7	TRBD2	TGCAGCGGGATGGGACTAGCGGGAGGCGAGCAGTACTTC	CSGMGLAGGEQYF
few	16	TRBV12-3/TRBV12-4	TRBJ2-7	TRBD2	TGTGCCAGCAGTGCCTCCTCCGGGACTAGGCCCTACGAGCAGTACTTC	CASSASSGTRPYEQYF
few	11	TRBV6-5	TRBJ2-3	.	TGTGCCAGCAGGGCCATCGATACGCAGTATTTT	CASRAIDTQYF
few	13	TRBV12-3/TRBV12-4	TRBJ1-2	.	TGTGCCACCTCCTTCCCAGGGGCCTATGGCTACACCTTC	CATSFPGAYGYTF
many	13	TRBV7-9	TRBJ2-7	.	TGTGCCAGCAGCACAGGGCCCTTGGGGGAGCAGTACTTC	CASSTGPLGEQYF
.	15	TRBV5-6	TRBJ1-2	.	TGTGCCAGCAGCGCTACCTTGACCAGGGACTATGGCTACACCTTC	CASSATLTRDYGYTF
few	13	TRBV7-2	TRBJ2-7	.	TGTGCCAGCAGCTTCGAACTCGCATACGAGCAGTACTTC	CASSFELAYEQYF
few	17	TRBV27	TRBJ2-6	.	TGTGCCAGCAGTTCCTTCGTCTGGGGCGGTGAGGCCAACGTCCTGACTTTC	CASSSFVWGGEANVLTF
.	16	TRBV13	TRBJ2-3	TRBD2	TGTGCCAGCAGCTTAGGACTAGCGGGAGGATCAGATACGCAGTATTTT	CASSLGLAGGSDTQYF
.	14	TRBV6-1	TRBJ2-1	TRBD2	TGTGCCAGCAGTGTAGGGACTAGCTTCAATGAGCAGTTCTTC	CASSVGTSFNEQFF
.	13	TRBV6-1	TRBJ1-1	.	TGTGCCAGCAGCAGGGTATTCGACACTGAAGCTTTCTTT	CASSRVFDTEAFF
few	15	TRBV4-1	TRBJ1-1	TRBD1	TGCGCCAGCAGCCACGGACAGGTGAGGCCCACTGAAGCTTTCTTT	CASSHGQVRPTEAFF
once	16	TRBV25-1	TRBJ1-4	.	TGTGCCAGCAGTGAATTATCCTTTTCCGGCGCCGGGGAACTGTTTTTT	CASSELSFSGAGELFF
few	13	TRBV3-1	TRBJ2-4	.	TGTGCCAGCAGCCAAGAGGTACAGGGCATCCAGTACTTC	CASSQEVQGIQYF
.	11	TRBV12-5	TRBJ2-7	.	TGTGCTAGTGGTTCCATTGGCGAGCAGTACTTC	CASGSIGEQYF
few	16	TRBV5-6	TRBJ2-1	TRBD2	TGTGCCAGCAGCTTCGTCACTAGCGGGAGGAACAATGAGCAGTTCTTC	CASSFVTSGRNNEQFF
once	14	TRBV7-2	TRBJ2-7	.	TGTGCCAGCAGCGTCCGGGACCGGTACAATGAGCAGTACTTC	CASSVRDRYNEQYF
.	13	TRBV25-1	TRBJ2-7	.	TGTGCCAGCAGTGACTATGGACGGAACGAGCAGTACTTC	CASSDYGRNEQYF